The 17 T cell receptor beta chains given below trace back to one sample, sequenced in a study of blood T cell repertoires in COVID-19 (dated by TCRdb to 2020 to 2021). Receptor libraries were prepared by the immunoSEQ multiplex PCR assay. Entries here come from immuneACCESS through TCRdb and include only in-frame sequences with V and J called. Some clones fail to appear in such tables; in the studies checked, an unresolved V gene covers under half of the shortfall, and the cause of the remainder is unknown. In this sample the table shows around 100,000 clones, around 80% of which occur a single time. In total, the top ten clones hold about 9.6% of the sample. Sequencing was performed on peripheral blood. The receptors stem from a man between 60 and 75 years old with active or convalescent COVID-19.

V gene TRBV25-1 combines with J gene TRBJ2-1; TRBD1 matches 9 bases. The V segment lost 3 bases and the J segment 14 bases; nucleotides outside the gene matches: 8. Germline CDR1 reads MGHDK; CDR2 reads SYGVNS. The CDR3 consists of 13 residues. The CDR3 nucleotides are TGTGCCAGCAGTGAGCAGACAGGGGGATGGAAGTTCTTC. Its protein product is CASSEQTGGWKFF.

This clone was counted only a few times. The gene calls are TRBV4-1 and TRBJ1-5, with a possible D match to TRBD1 (5 bases). V was cut by 1 base and J by 2 bases, with 9 bases left in between. Germline lookup yields CDR1 MGHRA and CDR2 YSYEKL. The CDR3 length is 15 residues. CDR3 DNA sequence: TGCGCCAGCAGCCAAGTGGGGCTGGGCAATCAGCCCCAGCATTTT. Translated: CASSQVGLGNQPQHF.

This sequence joins TRBV19 and TRBJ2-3, with 9 bases lining up with TRBD1. After removal of 0 bases from V and 4 bases from J, the junction contained 14 bases not matched to a gene. This CDR3 has 19 amino acids. From germline, CDR1 is LNHDA and CDR2 SQIVND (reference sequence). CDR3 bases: TGTGCCAGTAGTATAGATCGGAGTTGGAGGGACAGGGAGCCAGATACGCAGTATTTT. It encodes CASSIDRSWRDREPDTQYF. The full variable domain, with the rest looked up from reference TRBV19 and TRBJ2-3, is DGGITQSPKYLFRKEGQNVTLSCEQNLNHDAMYWYRQDPGQGLRLIYYSQIVNDFQKGDIAEGYSVSREKKESFPLTVTSAQKNPTAFYLCASSIDRSWRDREPDTQYFGPGTRLTVL.

The gene calls are TRBV3-1 (or the pseudogene TRBV3-2) and TRBJ2-7; 11 bases fit TRBD2. Germline V gene sequence: CDR1 LGHDT, CDR2 YNNKEL (reference sequence). CDR3 length: 19 residues. After removal of 3 bases from V and 1 base from J, the junction contained 14 bases not matched to a gene. The CDR3 DNA follows: TGTGCCAGCAGCCACCTCAGCAGGTCTACTAGCGGGAGTTCCTACGAGCAGTACGTC. Its translation is CASSHLSRSTSGSSYEQYV.

V is TRBV29-1 and J is TRBJ2-7; 14 nucleotides match TRBD2. This CDR3 spans 16 amino acids. The germline V gene encodes CDR1 SQVTM and CDR2 ANQGSEA. The junction had 8 bases not matched to a gene; V was cut back by 7 bases and J by 0 bases. The CDR3 loop is CSALGLAGAHSYEQYF. The DNA for the CDR3 is TGCAGCGCCTTGGGACTAGCGGGAGCACACTCCTACGAGCAGTACTTC.

This clone appeared a few times. This sequence joins TRBV28 and TRBJ1-5; D unclear. This CDR3 has 14 residues. Trimming removed 5 bases at V and 7 bases at J, with 15 bases between. Germline V gene data show CDR1 as MDHEN and CDR2 as SYDVKM. The CDR3 here is CASSGETNEQPQHF. CDR3 DNA sequence: TGTGCCAGCAGTGGAGAAACAAACGAGCAGCCCCAGCATTTT.

V is TRBV6-4 and J is TRBJ2-3, with 10 bases matching TRBD1. Germline CDR1 and CDR2: MRHNA and SNTAGT. This CDR3 comprises 14 residues. V gave up 5 bases and J gave up 3 bases; unmatched junction bases: 2. The CDR3 loop reads CASSWTGGTDTQYF. The CDR3 DNA is TGTGCCAGCAGTTGGACAGGGGGAACAGATACGCAGTATTTT.

The chain recombines TRBV5-5 with TRBJ2-5; a weak D match, TRBD1 (5 bases). Deletions cut 1 base from V and 2 bases from J, with 12 bases between. The CDR3 sequence is 15 residues long. CDR1 SGHKS and CDR2 YYEKEE come from the germline V gene (reference sequence). The CDR3 DNA reads TGTGCCAGCAGCTTGTTGCAGGGAATTCAAGAGACCCAGTACTTC. It encodes CASSLLQGIQETQYF.

The rearrangement links TRBV7-3 to TRBJ2-1, with 7 bases aligning to TRBD2. Per germline, CDR1 SGHTA and CDR2 FQGTGA. J gave up 9 bases and V 1 base, and 6 bases lay outside the gene matches. The CDR3 covers 14 residues. CDR3 sequence reads: CASSLSAGEGEQFF. CDR3 nucleotides: TGTGCCAGCAGCTTAAGTGCGGGGGAGGGTGAGCAGTTCTTC.

This rearrangement joins TRBV28 to TRBJ1-2; 7 positions match TRBD1. The CDR3 is 14 residues long. The germline V gene has CDR1 MDHEN and CDR2 SYDVKM. The V segment lost 3 bases and the J segment 2 bases; nucleotides outside the gene matches: 3. CDR3 residues: CASSLAGGNYGYTF. In DNA form, the CDR3 reads TGTGCCAGCAGTTTGGCAGGGGGAAACTATGGCTACACCTTC.

The V gene is TRBV19, the J gene TRBJ1-1, with D uncertain. Germline-derived CDR1 and CDR2 are LNHDA and SQIVND (reference sequence). The CDR3 extends over 14 amino acids. Deletions cut 0 bases from V and 0 bases from J, with 5 bases between. CDR3 nucleotides: TGTGCCAGTAGTATAGATTTCATGAACACTGAAGCTTTCTTT. Translation: CASSIDFMNTEAFF. The whole variable domain, filled in from reference TRBV19 and TRBJ1-1, reads DGGITQSPKYLFRKEGQNVTLSCEQNLNHDAMYWYRQDPGQGLRLIYYSQIVNDFQKGDIAEGYSVSREKKESFPLTVTSAQKNPTAFYLCASSIDFMNTEAFFGQGTRLTVV.

The chain uses TRBV7-9 and TRBJ2-1, with 9 bases that match TRBD2. Germline V gene data show CDR1 as SEHNR and CDR2 as FQNEAQ (reference sequence). Trimming took 3 bases from V and 9 from J; bases not matched to a gene: 9. The CDR3 extends over 15 amino acids. The chain's CDR3 is CASSFSGSPRGEQFF. For the CDR3, the DNA is TGTGCCAGCAGCTTTAGCGGGAGCCCGCGGGGTGAGCAGTTCTTC.

V and J are TRBV7-6 and TRBJ2-1, with 9 bases aligning to TRBD2. Per the germline V gene, CDR1 is SGHVS and CDR2 is FNYEAQ. This CDR3 comprises 15 residues. Trimming took 1 base from V and 9 from J; bases not matched to a gene: 7. CDR3 nucleotide sequence: TGTGCCAGCAGCTTAGGTGGGACTAGCTCACCTGAGCAGTTCTTC. Its protein is CASSLGGTSSPEQFF.

This chain connects TRBV28 to TRBJ1-5; D possibly corresponds to TRBD1 (5 bases). Trimming took 7 bases from V and 2 from J, leaving 12 bases between them. CDR3 length: 14 amino acids. Germline V gives CDR1 MDHEN, CDR2 SYDVKM. The CDR3 is CASTRGGGNQPQHF. As DNA, the CDR3 is TGTGCCAGCACTCGGGGGGGAGGCAATCAGCCCCAGCATTTT.

The sample holds a few counts of this clone. The chain is built from TRBV28 and TRBJ2-2, with 11 positions matching TRBD2. The junction had 7 bases not matched to a gene; V was cut back by 4 bases and J by 0 bases. Germline CDR1 and CDR2: MDHEN and SYDVKM. CDR3 length equals 18 residues. This CDR3 is CASSSLGTSGANTGELFF. The DNA of the CDR3 is TGTGCCAGCAGTTCGCTGGGGACTAGCGGTGCGAACACCGGGGAGCTGTTTTTT.

This clone appeared a few times. The V gene is TRBV21-1, the J gene TRBJ2-3; TRBD1 reflects the table's D call only, with no check against the DNA. TRBV21-1 is described as a pseudogene. The CDR3 length is 18 residues. The CDR3 is CASSKDPQGADRTDTQYF. As DNA, the CDR3 is TGTGCCAGCAGCAAAGACCCACAGGGGGCAGATCGTACAGATACGCAGTATTTT.

The V gene is TRBV7-2, the J gene TRBJ1-5; no clear D gene. Germline lookup yields CDR1 SGHTA and CDR2 FQGNSA. Between the trimmed V and J ends, which lost 3 bases and 6 bases, there was a span of 9 bases. This CDR3 region has 13 residues. The CDR3 reads CASSLVEAQPQHF. The CDR3 region has the DNA TGTGCCAGCAGCTTGGTGGAGGCTCAGCCCCAGCATTTT. The full variable domain, with the rest looked up from reference TRBV7-2 and TRBJ1-5, is GAGVSQSPSNKVTEKGKDVELRCDPISGHTALYWYRQSLGQGLEFLIYFQGNSAPDKSGLPSDRFSAERTGGSVSTLTIQRTQQEDSAVYLCASSLVEAQPQHFGDGTRLSIL.